The rows below give T cell receptor beta chains drawn from one sample of a study of T cells in pancreatic ductal adenocarcinoma. Measured with immunoSEQ multiplex PCR; TCRdb has only the in-frame clones, and not every one. The sample includes just under 30,000 clones, 85% to 95% of them seen just once. The material sequenced was PBMCs. The source is a human donor with pancreatic ductal adenocarcinoma. CDR3s include the opening cysteine and the closing phenylalanine or tryptophan. Each record gives: D gene, V gene, J gene, clone size, CDR3 protein, CDR3 DNA. D genes are given only for firm matches. A row's size may be missing; if present it is once, few, many or a size class.

TRBD1	TRBV28	TRBJ1-5	-	CASILGTGNQPQHF	TGTGCCAGCATTCTAGGGACAGGCAATCAGCCCCAGCATTTT
-	TRBV7-2	TRBJ2-2	-	CASSLNPAPTGELFF	TGTGCCAGCAGCTTGAATCCGGCACCCACCGGGGAGCTGTTTTTT
TRBD1	TRBV18	TRBJ2-5	-	CASSPLDRGIETQYF	TGTGCCAGCTCACCACTTGACAGGGGAATTGAGACCCAGTACTTC
TRBD2	TRBV7-8	TRBJ2-7	-	CASSLVAGVHEQYF	TGTGCCAGCAGCTTAGTTGCGGGAGTCCACGAGCAGTACTTC
-	TRBV5-1	TRBJ2-7	-	CASSLDTGPYEQYF	TGCGCCAGCAGCCTTGATACGGGACCCTACGAGCAGTACTTC
-	TRBV6-6	TRBJ1-1	-	CASTVGRGTGTEAFF	TGTGCCAGCACTGTCGGGAGGGGCACGGGCACTGAAGCTTTCTTT
-	TRBV7-9	TRBJ1-1	once	CASSTGQNTEAFF	TGTGCCAGCAGCACCGGACAGAACACTGAAGCTTTCTTT
-	TRBV5-4	TRBJ1-5	-	CASSLGGAVGNQPQHF	TGTGCCAGCAGCTTGGGGGGGGCGGTCGGCAATCAGCCCCAGCATTTT
-	TRBV7-3	TRBJ2-3	-	CASSQGAGGQYTQYF	TGTGCCAGCAGCCAGGGGGCGGGAGGGCAATATACGCAGTATTTT
-	TRBV7-9	TRBJ1-1	-	CASSPTGPNTEAFF	TGTGCCAGCAGCCCCACAGGGCCGAACACTGAAGCTTTCTTT
-	TRBV2	TRBJ2-7	-	CASKGFSYEQYF	TGTGCCAGCAAAGGTTTCTCCTACGAGCAGTACTTC
-	TRBV5-5	TRBJ1-4	-	CASSLQTSEGEKLFF	TGTGCCAGCAGCTTGCAGACATCGGAGGGAGAAAAACTGTTTTTT
-	TRBV2	TRBJ1-2	-	CASTQLGPEGYTF	TGTGCCAGCACCCAACTGGGGCCGGAGGGCTACACCTTC
-	TRBV27	TRBJ2-7	-	CASRPGPTVGEQYF	TGTGCCAGCAGGCCTGGACCGACGGTAGGCGAGCAGTACTTC
-	TRBV4-2	TRBJ1-1	-	CASSPHTMNTEAFF	TGTGCCAGCAGCCCCCACACCATGAACACTGAAGCTTTCTTT
-	TRBV6-1	TRBJ1-1	-	CASSVSPNRVEAFF	TGTGCCAGCAGTGTCAGCCCAAACAGGGTTGAAGCTTTCTTT
TRBD1	TRBV6-5	TRBJ1-5	-	CASSYGTGGNQPQHF	TGTGCCAGCAGTTACGGGACAGGGGGGAATCAGCCCCAGCATTTT
TRBD1	TRBV6-7	TRBJ1-1	-	CASSSDGPGQGIKGTEAFF	TGTGCCAGCAGTTCCGACGGGCCGGGACAGGGGATTAAGGGCACTGAAGCTTTCTTT
-	TRBV4-3	TRBJ2-7	-	CASSQVAGTYEQYF	TGCGCCAGCAGCCAAGTCGCCGGGACCTACGAGCAGTACTTC
-	TRBV19	TRBJ1-2	-	CASSMRVNYGYTF	TGTGCCAGTAGTATGCGAGTTAACTATGGCTACACCTTC
-	TRBV7-8	TRBJ2-1	-	CASSLAYEQFF	TGTGCCAGCAGCTTAGCTTATGAGCAGTTCTTC
-	TRBV2	TRBJ1-2	-	CATGTRDYGYTF	TGTGCCACCGGGACGAGGGACTATGGCTACACCTTC
-	TRBV4-3	TRBJ1-2	-	CASSQEDGNYGYTF	TGCGCCAGCAGCCAAGAGGACGGGAACTATGGCTACACCTTC
-	TRBV7-9	TRBJ1-4	-	CASSLGAVVSTNEKLFF	TGTGCCAGCAGCTTAGGAGCAGTTGTGTCAACTAATGAAAAACTGTTTTTT
TRBD1	TRBV7-9	TRBJ2-3	once	CASSLGTGLTDTQYF	TGTGCCAGCAGCTTAGGGACAGGGCTCACAGATACGCAGTATTTT
-	TRBV6-1	TRBJ1-3	-	CASIPDSGNTIYF	TGTGCCAGCATCCCCGATTCTGGAAACACCATATATTTT
-	TRBV6-1	TRBJ2-3	-	CASSEHVLLTDTQYF	TGTGCCAGCAGTGAGCACGTTCTTCTCACAGATACGCAGTATTTT
-	TRBV30	TRBJ1-1	-	CAWILGRYTEAFF	TGTGCCTGGATACTAGGCAGGTACACTGAAGCTTTCTTT
-	TRBV5-1	TRBJ1-5	-	CASSPGGGQSNQPQHF	TGCGCCAGCAGCCCTGGGGGGGGCCAGAGCAATCAGCCCCAGCATTTT
-	TRBV5-4	TRBJ2-1	-	CASSPGQRSSYNEQFF	TGTGCCAGCAGCCCAGGACAGCGAAGCTCCTACAATGAGCAGTTCTTC
TRBD1	TRBV6-6	TRBJ1-2	-	CASNLQGGWVGYTF	TGTGCCAGCAACCTCCAGGGGGGGTGGGTTGGCTACACCTTC
TRBD1	TRBV7-2	TRBJ1-2	-	CASSLVGDRAGYTF	TGTGCCAGCAGCTTAGTTGGGGACAGGGCTGGCTACACCTTC
-	TRBV4-2	TRBJ2-1	-	CASSPPGSSYNEQFF	TGTGCCAGCAGCCCTCCGGGGAGCTCCTACAATGAGCAGTTCTTC
TRBD2	TRBV11-3	TRBJ2-1	-	CASSLSPGGHEQFF	TGTGCCAGCAGCTTATCTCCGGGAGGCCATGAGCAGTTCTTC
TRBD1	TRBV29-1	TRBJ2-5	-	CSVWDRGQETQYF	TGCAGCGTTTGGGACAGGGGCCAAGAGACCCAGTACTTC
-	TRBV6-5	TRBJ2-5	-	CASSLNFGQETQYF	TGTGCCAGCAGTTTAAATTTCGGCCAGGAGACCCAGTACTTC
-	TRBV5-1	TRBJ1-5	-	CASSERPNQPQHF	TGCGCCAGCAGTGAAAGGCCCAATCAGCCCCAGCATTTT
-	TRBV5-5	TRBJ1-1	-	CASSLVGGRNTEAFF	TGTGCCAGCAGCTTGGTCGGGGGCAGGAACACTGAAGCTTTCTTT
-	TRBV4-2	TRBJ1-6	once	CASSQSPDPNSPLHF	TGTGCCAGCAGCCAATCTCCGGACCCCAATTCACCCCTCCACTTT
TRBD1	TRBV28	TRBJ1-1	-	CASRGQGGEAFF	TGTGCCAGCAGGGGACAGGGGGGAGAAGCTTTCTTT
-	TRBV27	TRBJ2-3	-	CASRAWDTQYF	TGTGCCAGCCGGGCTTGGGATACGCAGTATTTT
TRBD2	TRBV28	TRBJ2-2	-	CASSSPGTRSTGELFF	TGTGCCAGCAGTTCCCCTGGGACTAGAAGCACCGGGGAGCTGTTTTTT
TRBD2	TRBV25-1	TRBJ2-2	-	CASSVAGGPVGTGELFF	TGTGCCAGCAGTGTAGCGGGAGGGCCAGTAGGCACCGGGGAGCTGTTTTTT
-	TRBV4-2	TRBJ2-1	-	CASSQGWDYNEQFF	TGTGCCAGCAGCCAAGGGTGGGATTACAATGAGCAGTTCTTC
-	TRBV29-1	TRBJ1-1	-	CSVVTNTNTEAFF	TGCAGCGTCGTAACTAACACGAACACTGAAGCTTTCTTT
-	TRBV19	TRBJ2-3	-	CATRVQFASDTQYF	TGTGCCACCAGGGTGCAGTTTGCATCAGATACGCAGTATTTT